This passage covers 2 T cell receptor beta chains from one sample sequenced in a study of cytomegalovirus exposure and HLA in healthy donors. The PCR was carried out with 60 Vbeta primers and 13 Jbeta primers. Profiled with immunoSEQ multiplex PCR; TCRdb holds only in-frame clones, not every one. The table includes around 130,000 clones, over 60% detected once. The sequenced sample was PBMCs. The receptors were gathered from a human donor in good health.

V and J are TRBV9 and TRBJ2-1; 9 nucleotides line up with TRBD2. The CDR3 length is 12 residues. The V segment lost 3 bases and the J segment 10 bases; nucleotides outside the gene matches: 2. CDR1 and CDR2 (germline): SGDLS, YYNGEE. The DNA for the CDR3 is TGTGCCAGCAGCGGCGGGGGGGCCGAGCAGTTCTTC. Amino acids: CASSGGGAEQFF.

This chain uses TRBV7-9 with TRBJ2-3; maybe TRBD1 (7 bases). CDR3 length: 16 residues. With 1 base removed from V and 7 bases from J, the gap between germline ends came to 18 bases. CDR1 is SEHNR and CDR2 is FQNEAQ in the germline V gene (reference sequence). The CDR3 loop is CASSLGGGGRVNTQYF. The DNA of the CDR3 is TGTGCCAGCAGCTTAGGAGGAGGGGGCCGGGTGAATACGCAGTATTTT.